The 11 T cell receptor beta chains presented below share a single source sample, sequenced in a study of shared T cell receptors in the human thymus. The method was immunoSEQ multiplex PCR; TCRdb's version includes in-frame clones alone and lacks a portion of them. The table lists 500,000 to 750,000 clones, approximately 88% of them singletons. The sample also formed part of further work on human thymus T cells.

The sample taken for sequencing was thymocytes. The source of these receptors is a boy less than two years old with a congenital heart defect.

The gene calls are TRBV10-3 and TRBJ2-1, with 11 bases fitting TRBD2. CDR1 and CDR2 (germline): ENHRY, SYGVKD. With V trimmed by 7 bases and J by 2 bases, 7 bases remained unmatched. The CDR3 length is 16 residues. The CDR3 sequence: CAITSIAGGAYNEQFF. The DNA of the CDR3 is TGTGCCATCACCAGCATAGCGGGAGGGGCCTACAATGAGCAGTTCTTC.

CDR3 nucleotides: TGTGCCAGCAGCGTAAACAACAGGGGTGAGCAGTTCTTC. It yields the protein CASSVNNRGEQFF. The chain is built from TRBV9 and TRBJ2-1; 7 bases are shared with TRBD1. Germline V CDR1 and CDR2: SGDLS, YYNGEE. J lost 9 bases, V lost 1 base, and 4 bases had no gene match. The CDR3 loop spans 13 amino acids.

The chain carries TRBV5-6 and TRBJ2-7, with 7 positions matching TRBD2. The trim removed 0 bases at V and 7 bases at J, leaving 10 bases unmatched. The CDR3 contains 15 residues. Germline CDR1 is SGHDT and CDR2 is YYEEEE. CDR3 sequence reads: CASSLGREGSWEQYF. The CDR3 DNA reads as TGTGCCAGCAGCTTGGGGAGGGAGGGTTCTTGGGAGCAGTACTTC. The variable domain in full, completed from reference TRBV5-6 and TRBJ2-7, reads DAGVTQSPTHLIKTRGQQVTLRCSPKSGHDTVSWYQQALGQGPQFIFQYYEEEERQRGNFPDRFSGHQFPNYSSELNVNALLLGDSALYLCASSLGREGSWEQYFGPGTRLTVT.

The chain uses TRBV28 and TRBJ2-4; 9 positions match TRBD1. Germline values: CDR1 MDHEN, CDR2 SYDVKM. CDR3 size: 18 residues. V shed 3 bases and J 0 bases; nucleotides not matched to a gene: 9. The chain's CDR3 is CASSFSGTGTIAKNIQYF. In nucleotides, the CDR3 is TGTGCCAGCAGTTTCTCCGGGACAGGGACCATAGCCAAAAACATTCAGTACTTC.

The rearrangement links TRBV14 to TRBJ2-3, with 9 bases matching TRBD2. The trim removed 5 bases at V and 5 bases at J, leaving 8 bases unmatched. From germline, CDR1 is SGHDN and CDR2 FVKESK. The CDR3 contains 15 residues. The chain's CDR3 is CASSKGAGGLDTQYF. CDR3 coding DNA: TGTGCCAGCAGCAAAGGAGCGGGAGGTCTAGATACGCAGTATTTT.

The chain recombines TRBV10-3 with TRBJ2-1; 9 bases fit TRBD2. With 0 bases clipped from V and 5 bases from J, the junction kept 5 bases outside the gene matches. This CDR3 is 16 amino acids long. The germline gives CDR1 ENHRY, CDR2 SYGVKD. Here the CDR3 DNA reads TGTGCCATCAGTGAGTCGGCTAGCGGGGAAAACAATGAGCAGTTCTTC. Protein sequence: CAISESASGENNEQFF.

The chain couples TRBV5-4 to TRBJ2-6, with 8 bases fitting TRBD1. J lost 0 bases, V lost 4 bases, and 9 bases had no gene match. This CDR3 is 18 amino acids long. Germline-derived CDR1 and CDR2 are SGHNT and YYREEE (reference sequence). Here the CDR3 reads CASSISRTGTSGANVLTF. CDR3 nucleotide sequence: TGTGCCAGCAGCATTTCCCGGACAGGGACCTCTGGGGCCAACGTCCTGACTTTC.

DNA of the CDR3: TGTGCGTCGTCGGCAGGGCACACCGGGGAGCTGTTTTTT. This gives the protein CASSAGHTGELFF. This chain uses TRBV28 with TRBJ2-2, with a tentative D call TRBD1 (5 bases). Germline V CDR1 and CDR2: MDHEN, SYDVKM. The CDR3 has 13 residues.

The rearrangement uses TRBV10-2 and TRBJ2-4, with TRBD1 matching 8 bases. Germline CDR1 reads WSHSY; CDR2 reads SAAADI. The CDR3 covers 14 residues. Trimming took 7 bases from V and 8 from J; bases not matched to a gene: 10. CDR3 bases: TGCGCCAGCATTGCTGAGGACAGGGTTGACATTCAGTACTTC. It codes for CASIAEDRVDIQYF.

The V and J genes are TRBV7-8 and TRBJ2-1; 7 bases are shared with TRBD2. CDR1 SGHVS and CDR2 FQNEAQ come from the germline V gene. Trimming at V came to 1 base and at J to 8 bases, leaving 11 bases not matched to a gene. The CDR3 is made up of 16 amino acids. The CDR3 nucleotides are TGTGCCAGCAGCTTAGACCTGGGAGGGAGTGGGGATGAGCAGTTCTTC. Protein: CASSLDLGGSGDEQFF.

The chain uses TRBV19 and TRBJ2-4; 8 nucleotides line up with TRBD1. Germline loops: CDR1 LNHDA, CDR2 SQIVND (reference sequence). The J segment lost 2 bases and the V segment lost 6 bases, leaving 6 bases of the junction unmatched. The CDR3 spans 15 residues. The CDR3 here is CASSPTGGPKNIQYF. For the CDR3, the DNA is TGTGCCAGTAGCCCAACAGGGGGGCCCAAAAACATTCAGTACTTC.